Listed below are T cell receptor beta chains from one sample, sequenced in a study of naive and memory T cell subsets. TCRdb redid the calling of the 5' RACE reads with MiXCR, one entry per CDR3 protein. The table lists about 56,000 distinct CDR3 sequences, approximately 8% of them singletons. The receptor source for this set is a female donor in good health. Each CDR3 is given with its conserved first and last residue. The order of the fields is clone size, D gene, J gene, V gene, CDR3 protein, CDR3 DNA. The D gene is left open where the match is weak. A row's size may be missing; if present it is once, few, many or a size class.

few,TRBD2,TRBJ2-5,TRBV10-3,CAISRLAGVGETQYF,TGTGCCATCAGTCGCCTAGCGGGGGTTGGAGAGACCCAGTACTTC
.,.,TRBJ1-4,TRBV6-6,CATSKGGQEEKLFF,TGTGCCACTTCCAAAGGGGGTCAAGAGGAAAAACTGTTTTTT
many,.,TRBJ2-7,TRBV12-3/TRBV12-4,CASRSLRFSYEQYF,TGTGCCAGCAGGTCCCTACGGTTCTCCTACGAGCAGTACTTC
many,.,TRBJ1-5,TRBV14,CASSQTPGQPQHF,TGTGCCAGCAGCCAAACGCCTGGTCAGCCCCAGCATTTT
medium-sized,.,TRBJ2-1,TRBV2,CASSGLVLNEQFF,TGTGCCAGCAGTGGACTAGTCCTCAATGAGCAGTTCTTC
few,.,TRBJ2-1,TRBV9,CASSVAPRTDNEQFF,TGTGCCAGCAGCGTCGCCCCTCGGACCGACAATGAGCAGTTCTTC
few,.,TRBJ1-1,TRBV4-3,CASSQGQPGWGTEAFF,TGCGCCAGCAGCCAAGGACAGCCTGGCTGGGGCACTGAAGCTTTCTTT
few,.,TRBJ1-5,TRBV11-1,CASSLVPGNQPQHF,TGTGCCAGCAGCTTAGTTCCAGGCAATCAGCCCCAGCATTTT
.,.,TRBJ2-6,TRBV7-9,CASSRRQYFSGANVLTF,TGTGCCAGCAGCCGACGACAGTATTTCTCTGGGGCCAACGTCCTGACTTTC
.,.,TRBJ1-5,TRBV28,CASISRNPVRQPQHF,TGTGCCAGCATCTCCCGAAACCCGGTTCGACAGCCCCAGCATTTT
many,.,TRBJ2-1,TRBV6-2/TRBV6-3,CASSYSMGGEQFF,TGTGCCAGCAGTTACTCGATGGGGGGTGAGCAGTTCTTC
few,TRBD1,TRBJ2-6,TRBV6-6,CASSGRQGASGANVLTF,TGTGCCAGCAGTGGGCGACAGGGGGCGTCCGGGGCCAACGTCCTGACTTTC
many,.,TRBJ2-7,TRBV20-1,CSARAPAVAGEQYF,TGCAGTGCTAGGGCCCCGGCGGTTGCTGGCGAGCAGTACTTC
.,.,TRBJ2-5,TRBV28,CASSLYDLRETQYF,TGTGCCAGCAGTTTATATGACTTAAGAGAGACCCAGTACTTC
few,.,TRBJ2-5,TRBV27,CASSLSRGATETQYF,TGTGCCAGCAGCCTCAGTCGGGGGGCCACAGAGACCCAGTACTTC
.,.,TRBJ1-6,TRBV28,CASSLRPAGPLHF,TGTGCCAGCAGTTTACGCCCCGCGGGGCCCCTCCACTTT
many,TRBD1,TRBJ2-7,TRBV29-1,CSVERDRGREQYF,TGCAGCGTTGAAAGGGACAGGGGTCGGGAGCAGTACTTC
.,.,TRBJ2-7,TRBV28,CASRPPGSTYEQYF,TGTGCCAGCAGACCCCCGGGCAGTACCTACGAGCAGTACTTC
.,TRBD1,TRBJ1-2,TRBV3-1,CASSSPGQSYGYTF,TGTGCCAGCAGCTCTCCGGGACAGAGCTATGGCTACACCTTC
few,.,TRBJ1-1,TRBV5-6,CASSQTPVGNTEAFF,TGTGCCAGCAGCCAAACCCCTGTAGGGAACACTGAAGCTTTCTTT
many,TRBD1,TRBJ2-3,TRBV7-2,CASHDGQGGTDTQYF,TGTGCCAGCCATGATGGACAGGGGGGCACAGATACGCAGTATTTT
many,.,TRBJ2-1,TRBV24-1,CATSDPGSSYNEQFF,TGTGCCACCAGTGACCCAGGGAGTTCCTACAATGAGCAGTTCTTC
few,.,TRBJ1-1,TRBV6-6,CASSYHRLEAFF,TGTGCCAGCAGTTACCACCGTTTGGAAGCTTTCTTT
few,TRBD1,TRBJ1-1,TRBV6-5,CASSSPQGAANTEAFF,TGTGCCAGCAGCTCACCTCAGGGGGCGGCGAACACTGAAGCTTTCTTT
few,.,TRBJ1-2,TRBV28,CASRPGYGGYTF,TGTGCCAGCAGGCCGGGGTACGGTGGCTACACCTTC
few,.,TRBJ2-1,TRBV9,CASSRDSTYNEQFF,TGTGCCAGCAGCCGTGACAGTACCTACAATGAGCAGTTCTTC
many,.,TRBJ1-5,TRBV12-3/TRBV12-4,CASSLAGRPQHF,TGTGCCAGCAGCCTAGCTGGTCGGCCCCAGCATTTT
few,.,TRBJ1-1,TRBV5-1,CASSFGAEAFF,TGCGCCAGCAGCTTCGGGGCTGAAGCTTTCTTT
many,TRBD1,TRBJ1-6,TRBV9,CASQGAGGNSPLHF,TGTGCCAGCCAGGGGGCGGGGGGTAATTCACCCCTCCACTTT
many,.,TRBJ2-6,TRBV18,CASSPIQGSSGANVLTF,TGTGCCAGCTCACCTATACAGGGAAGCTCTGGGGCCAACGTCCTGACTTTC
many,.,TRBJ1-5,TRBV18,CASSPDSDQPQHF,TGTGCCAGCTCACCAGACAGTGATCAGCCCCAGCATTTT
.,.,TRBJ2-7,TRBV5-1,CASSLEVGPTYEQYF,TGCGCCAGCAGCTTGGAAGTAGGGCCCACCTACGAGCAGTACTTC
.,.,TRBJ2-5,TRBV18,CASSAVPFETQYF,TGTGCCAGCTCAGCAGTCCCTTTTGAGACCCAGTACTTC
many,.,TRBJ1-4,TRBV20-1,CSAARSFNEKLFF,TGCAGTGCTGCAAGGTCCTTTAATGAAAAACTGTTTTTT
many,.,TRBJ2-2,TRBV20-1,CSAMTYPTGELFF,TGCAGTGCTATGACATACCCCACCGGGGAGCTGTTTTTT
many,.,TRBJ1-1,TRBV7-2,CASSLVPTVLTEAFF,TGTGCCAGCAGCTTAGTTCCCACTGTGCTCACTGAAGCTTTCTTT
many,.,TRBJ1-2,TRBV7-8,CASSFSRDRRTHGYTF,TGTGCCAGCAGCTTCTCGAGGGACCGGAGGACCCATGGCTACACCTTC
many,.,TRBJ1-5,TRBV7-2,CASSLAQFQPQHF,TGTGCCAGCAGCTTAGCGCAGTTCCAGCCCCAGCATTTT
.,.,TRBJ2-5,TRBV29-1,CSVGSDVSRETQYF,TGCAGCGTTGGGTCGGACGTATCAAGAGAGACCCAGTACTTC
.,.,TRBJ1-5,TRBV7-9,CASSLDRQPQHF,TGTGCCAGCAGCTTAGATCGCCAGCCCCAGCATTTT
many,.,TRBJ1-5,TRBV28,CASSSPAGSNQPQHF,TGTGCCAGCAGTTCCCCAGCCGGTAGCAATCAGCCCCAGCATTTT
many,.,TRBJ1-1,TRBV11-3,CASSLTGTTEAFF,TGTGCCAGCAGCTTAACAGGGACCACTGAAGCTTTCTTT
few,.,TRBJ1-5,TRBV6-4,CASSDGEVGNQPQHF,TGTGCCAGCAGTGACGGAGAGGTGGGCAATCAGCCCCAGCATTTT
many,.,TRBJ1-5,TRBV20-1,CSARVGLIKLNQPQHF,TGCAGTGCTAGAGTGGGCCTGATCAAACTGAATCAGCCCCAGCATTTT